Listed here are 29 T cell receptor beta chains from one sample, sequenced in a study of T cell repertoires in cytomegalovirus infection. No antigen has been assigned to these receptors. Each CDR3 protein gets one entry after TCRdb re-called the reads with MiXCR. Of approximately 730,000 distinct CDR3 sequences listed, approximately 32% are singletons. The material sequenced was cultured CD8+ T cells from PBMCs, taken from culture after CMV antigen stimulation. These receptors originate from a human donor in good health (CMV status not recorded). Some clones in this sample may be carry-over from other donors' samples.

This clonotype was counted between two and nine times. V gene TRBV6-2 or TRBV6-3 combines with J gene TRBJ2-2; 7 positions match TRBD2. Germline lookup yields CDR1 MNHEY and CDR2 SVGEGT. The CDR3 covers 14 residues. The trim removed 7 bases at V and 1 base at J, leaving 3 bases unmatched. CDR3: CASTQRGNTGELFF. The DNA for the CDR3 is TGTGCCAGCACACAGCGGGGGAACACCGGGGAGCTGTTTTTT.

V gene TRBV4-1 combines with J gene TRBJ2-1; the D call may be TRBD1 or TRBD2 (5 bases each). Germline V gene sequence: CDR1 MGHRA, CDR2 YSYEKL. The CDR3 totals 15 residues. Trimming left V 4 bases short and J 10 bases short, with 20 bases between. The CDR3 nucleotides read TGCGCCAGCAGCCCCGTAACGGGGCCTCGCCTAGAGCAGTTCTTC. Translated: CASSPVTGPRLEQFF.

This clonotype was counted many times. This chain links TRBV7-2 with TRBJ1-1; unclear D gene. This CDR3 has 12 amino acids. Trimming removed 5 bases at V and 3 bases at J, with 7 bases between. Germline V gene data show CDR1 as SGHTA and CDR2 as FQGNSA. This CDR3 is CASSLSYTEAFF. CDR3 coding DNA: TGTGCCAGCAGCCTCTCTTACACTGAAGCTTTCTTT. Full variable domain (rest looked up from reference TRBV7-2 and TRBJ1-1): GAGVSQSPSNKVTEKGKDVELRCDPISGHTALYWYRQSLGQGLEFLIYFQGNSAPDKSGLPSDRFSAERTGGSVSTLTIQRTQQEDSAVYLCASSLSYTEAFFGQGTRLTVV.

This clonotype has a count of ten or more. The rearrangement uses TRBV7-2 and TRBJ1-3; 10 positions agree with TRBD1. This CDR3 has 15 residues. The J segment lost 2 bases and the V segment lost 3 bases, leaving 1 base of the junction unmatched. Per germline, CDR1 SGHTA and CDR2 FQGNSA. CDR3 sequence reads: CASSFGQGAGNTIYF. CDR3 nucleotides: TGTGCCAGCAGCTTCGGACAGGGGGCTGGAAACACCATATATTTT. Together with reference TRBV7-2 and TRBJ1-3, the CDR3 gives the full variable domain: GAGVSQSPSNKVTEKGKDVELRCDPISGHTALYWYRQSLGQGLEFLIYFQGNSAPDKSGLPSDRFSAERTGGSVSTLTIQRTQQEDSAVYLCASSFGQGAGNTIYFGEGSWLTVV.

The chain carries TRBV12-5 and TRBJ2-1; the D gene is possibly TRBD2 (5 bases). The CDR3 extends over 16 amino acids. Germline assignment: CDR1 LGHNT and CDR2 FRNRAP. V was pared by 0 bases and J by 0 bases, with 9 bases between. The CDR3 reads CASGLVRVASYNEQFF. For the CDR3, the DNA is TGTGCTAGTGGTTTGGTGAGGGTGGCCTCCTACAATGAGCAGTTCTTC.

The chain has TRBV28 and TRBJ2-7; D call uncertain. V was clipped by 4 bases and J by 4 bases, with 14 bases between them. The CDR3 length is 14 residues. Per the germline V gene, CDR1 is MDHEN and CDR2 is SYDVKM. CDR3 in amino acids: CASSSPKTHYEQYV. CDR3 bases: TGTGCCAGCAGTTCCCCAAAGACACATTACGAGCAGTACGTC.

V gene TRBV4-1 combines with J gene TRBJ2-3, with 12 nucleotides matching TRBD2. J lost 2 bases, V lost 2 bases, and 8 bases had no gene match. The CDR3 sequence is 18 residues long. Germline CDR1 MGHRA, CDR2 YSYEKL. CDR3 nucleotide sequence: TGCGCCAGCAGCCAAAAAGAGCGACTAGCGGGGGTCACAGATACGCAGTATTTT. Residues: CASSQKERLAGVTDTQYF.

Only a few counts were recorded for this clonotype. V usage is TRBV7-9 and J usage is TRBJ2-5; TRBD2 matches at 9 bases. Germline assignment: CDR1 SEHNR and CDR2 FQNEAQ (reference sequence). This CDR3 region has 15 residues. The V and J ends lost 7 bases and 2 bases, in that order; junction bases with no gene match: 8. This CDR3 reads CASTSPSGEQETQYF. CDR3 in DNA: TGTGCCAGCACCTCCCCTAGCGGGGAACAAGAGACCCAGTACTTC. The full variable domain, its missing parts supplied by reference TRBV7-9 and TRBJ2-5, is DTGVSQNPRHKITKRGQNVTFRCDPISEHNRLYWYRQTLGQGPEFLTYFQNEAQLEKSRLLSDRFSAERPKGSFSTLEIQRTEQGDSAMYLCASTSPSGEQETQYFGPGTRLLVL.

The chain couples TRBV6-5 to TRBJ2-2, with D perhaps TRBD1 (5 bases). Germline V gene lookup returns CDR1 MNHEY and CDR2 SVGAGI. The ends were cut back, 10 bases at V and 2 bases at J, with 11 bases in the middle. The CDR3 has 13 amino acids. The CDR3 nucleotides read TGTGCCACCCAGGGTTTTAACACCGGGGAGCTGTTTTTT. Protein product: CATQGFNTGELFF.

The table lists this clonotype with many counts. The chain has TRBV7-6 and TRBJ2-3, with TRBD1 matching 9 bases. Germline trimming cut 1 base from V and 7 bases from J; bases unmatched to any gene: 6. From germline, CDR1 is SGHVS and CDR2 FNYEAQ. The CDR3 runs 15 residues. DNA for the CDR3: TGTGCCAGCAGCTTAGTGACAGGGGGTGCGAATACGCAGTATTTT. Translating it yields CASSLVTGGANTQYF.

A few counts support this clonotype. The chain links TRBV7-9 to TRBJ1-2; 7 bases align to TRBD1. This CDR3 has 17 amino acids. Germline V CDR1 and CDR2: SEHNR, FQNEAQ (reference sequence). With 1 base clipped from V and 3 bases from J, the junction kept 11 bases outside the gene matches. DNA of the CDR3: TGTGCCAGCAGCTTAGATCTGAGGACAGGTTCCCACTATGGCTACACCTTC. This sequence encodes CASSLDLRTGSHYGYTF.

This clonotype has just a few counts. CDR3 in amino acids: CASSTTQGAPVEGYTF. The DNA for the CDR3 is TGTGCCAGCAGCACTACCCAGGGGGCCCCCGTTGAGGGCTACACCTTC. The chain joins TRBV7-2 to TRBJ1-2; 8 bases agree with TRBD1. In germline, CDR1 is SGHTA, CDR2 FQGNSA. The CDR3 runs 16 residues. The trim removed 5 bases at V and 8 bases at J, leaving 16 bases unmatched.

This clonotype has a handful of counts. The CDR3 spells CASSSRTDPIWPQHF. Here the CDR3 DNA reads TGTGCCAGTAGTTCTCGGACAGACCCCATATGGCCCCAGCATTTT. V is TRBV19 and J is TRBJ1-5; a weak D match, TRBD1 (6 bases). The CDR3 runs to 15 residues. The V and J ends lost 5 bases and 9 bases respectively, with 20 bases between them. Per germline, CDR1 LNHDA and CDR2 SQIVND (reference sequence).

The chain joins TRBV28 to TRBJ1-6; no definite D call. CDR1 is MDHEN, CDR2 SYDVKM, per germline. Between the trimmed V and J ends, which lost 3 bases and 3 bases, there was a span of 9 bases. There are 15 residues in the CDR3. CDR3: CASSFRAGYNSPLHF. The CDR3 region has the DNA TGTGCCAGCAGTTTCCGGGCGGGCTATAATTCACCCCTCCACTTT. Looking up the rest from reference TRBV28 and TRBJ1-6 gives the full variable domain: DVKVTQSSRYLVKRTGEKVFLECVQDMDHENMFWYRQDPGLGLRLIYFSYDVKMKEKGDIPEGYSVSREKKERFSLILESASTNQTSMYLCASSFRAGYNSPLHFGNGTRLTVT.

This clonotype showed up just a few times. The chain recombines TRBV27 with TRBJ2-1; tentatively, D is TRBD1 or TRBD2 (5 bases each). The CDR3 covers 13 residues. The V end was cut by 4 bases, the J end by 8 bases, with 12 bases between. Germline V gives CDR1 MNHEY, CDR2 SMNVEV (reference sequence). CDR3 residues: CASSSGPGHEQFF. CDR3 nucleotide sequence: TGTGCCAGCAGTTCGGGTCCGGGGCATGAGCAGTTCTTC.

The chain combines TRBV20-1 with TRBJ2-3, with 12 bases identical to TRBD2. The J segment lost 7 bases and the V segment lost 0 bases, leaving 11 bases of the junction unmatched. The CDR3 extends over 17 amino acids. The germline CDR1 and CDR2 sequences are DFQATT and SNEGSKA (reference sequence). The CDR3 bases are TGCAGTGCTAGAGATCGGTCTAGCGGGGGGGCATTGCATACGCAGTATTTT. Translated: CSARDRSSGGALHTQYF.

This chain joins TRBV2 and TRBJ2-2; perhaps TRBD2 as D (5 bases). Trimming shortened V by 3 bases and J by 4 bases, and 9 bases separated the two germline ends. CDR3 length: 14 residues. Germline loops: CDR1 SNHLY, CDR2 FYNNEI. The DNA of the CDR3 is TGTGCCAGCAGTGAGGGCGGGTTCACCGGGGAGCTGTTTTTT. Amino acids: CASSEGGFTGELFF.

This clonotype turned up a few times. V is TRBV10-3 and J is TRBJ1-2; 8 bases fit TRBD1. Germline lookup yields CDR1 ENHRY and CDR2 SYGVKD. The V segment lost 6 bases and the J segment 4 bases; nucleotides outside the gene matches: 13. The length of the CDR3 is 16 residues. Here the CDR3 reads CAIRTRQGTSSYGYTF. The CDR3 DNA is TGTGCCATCAGAACGCGACAGGGGACCTCCTCCTATGGCTACACCTTC.

The chain employs TRBV7-6 and TRBJ2-3; D is ambiguous. This CDR3 has 14 residues. V was clipped by 5 bases and J by 4 bases, with 13 bases between them. CDR1 and CDR2 (germline): SGHVS, FNYEAQ. The CDR3 reads CASSPLKSADTQYF. The DNA of the CDR3 is TGTGCCAGCAGCCCACTAAAATCCGCAGATACGCAGTATTTT.

This clonotype appeared a few times. The chain links TRBV28 to TRBJ2-1; the D is unclear. V gave up 4 bases and J gave up 0 bases, with 10 bases separating them. The CDR3 is 15 amino acids. The germline V gene encodes CDR1 MDHEN and CDR2 SYDVKM. The CDR3 bases are TGTGCCAGCAGTTCTCTTTGGGGCTCCTACAATGAGCAGTTCTTC. This sequence encodes CASSSLWGSYNEQFF.

The rearrangement links TRBV7-9 to TRBJ2-7; D might be TRBD1 (6 bases). The CDR3 runs to 14 residues. V was trimmed by 5 bases and J by 5 bases, leaving 16 bases between them. Germline CDR1 is SEHNR and CDR2 is FQNEAQ (reference sequence). In DNA, the CDR3 is TGTGCCAGCAGCCGCCTTAAACAGGGAAACGAGCAGTACTTC. This encodes CASSRLKQGNEQYF.

This clonotype came up many times. The rearrangement links TRBV7-9 to TRBJ1-2; perhaps TRBD1 as D (5 bases). The CDR3 is 15 amino acids. Germline CDR1 is SEHNR and CDR2 is FQNEAQ (reference sequence). With 5 bases removed from V and 2 bases from J, the gap between germline ends came to 15 bases. The CDR3 is CASSREGTENYGYTF. The CDR3 bases are TGTGCCAGCAGCCGAGAGGGGACGGAGAACTATGGCTACACCTTC.

This chain joins TRBV29-1 and TRBJ2-1, with D tentatively TRBD2 (5 bases). V lost 0 bases and J lost 0, with 15 bases in between. CDR3 size: 17 residues. The germline V gene encodes CDR1 SQVTM and CDR2 ANQGSEA. CDR3 sequence: CSVEDPDLTFSYNEQFF. As DNA, the CDR3 is TGCAGCGTTGAAGATCCGGACTTAACCTTCTCCTACAATGAGCAGTTCTTC.

The genes are TRBV6-1 and TRBJ2-7, with D tentatively TRBD1 (6 bases). Germline V gene sequence: CDR1 MNHNS, CDR2 SASEGT. This CDR3 is built from 13 residues. Trimming removed 6 bases at V and 2 bases at J, with 11 bases between. DNA for the CDR3: TGTGCCAGCAGGTATAGGACAGCCTACGAGCAGTACGTC. Its translation is CASRYRTAYEQYV.

The chain is built from TRBV5-6 and TRBJ2-3; TRBD2 matches at 8 bases. The CDR3 has 16 amino acids. The germline V gene has CDR1 SGHDT and CDR2 YYEEEE. The junction had 7 bases not matched to a gene; V was cut back by 4 bases and J by 0 bases. CDR3 DNA sequence: TGTGCCAGCAGCCTGGTCAGCGGGGGAAGCACAGATACGCAGTATTTT. It is translated as CASSLVSGGSTDTQYF.

The genes are TRBV12-3 or TRBV12-4 and TRBJ1-1, with 7 bases matching TRBD1. Germline trimming cut 6 bases from V and 7 bases from J; bases unmatched to any gene: 8. This CDR3 is 13 amino acids long. The DNA of the CDR3 is TGTGCCAGCAGGGGAGAATGGACAGGTGAAGCTTTCTTT. Amino acid sequence: CASRGEWTGEAFF.

The chain couples TRBV5-1 to TRBJ2-1; D unclear. There are 18 residues in the CDR3. The V gene's germline CDR1 is SGHRS and CDR2 YFSETQ. Trimming shortened V by 2 bases and J by 2 bases, and 20 bases separated the two germline ends. The CDR3 sequence: CASSFRRFGDRTYNEQFF. CDR3 coding DNA: TGCGCCAGCAGCTTTCGTCGATTCGGCGACCGAACCTACAATGAGCAGTTCTTC.

The chain recombines TRBV14 with TRBJ2-4; 7 bases map to TRBD1. This CDR3 is 14 amino acids long. The germline V gene has CDR1 SGHDN and CDR2 FVKESK. V was pared by 4 bases and J by 10 bases, with 10 bases of the junction left unmatched. The CDR3 DNA reads as TGTGCCAGCAGCCCTCCGGGACAGCCGTCTATTCAGTACTTC. Translation gives CASSPPGQPSIQYF.

This clonotype was seen only a few times. Written as DNA, the CDR3 is TGTGCCAGCAGTTACTCGATGGGAGAGGAGCGGGGGGGCCCAGATACGCAGTATTTT. It codes for CASSYSMGEERGGPDTQYF. This rearrangement joins TRBV6-5 to TRBJ2-3; 10 bases align to TRBD2. J lost 4 bases, V lost 0 bases, and 13 bases had no gene match. The CDR3 consists of 19 residues. Germline V gene data show CDR1 as MNHEY and CDR2 as SVGAGI.